This is a list of T cell receptor beta chains from one sample in a study of blood T cell repertoires in COVID-19. Profiling relied on immunoSEQ multiplex PCR, and the TCRdb table lists in-frame clones only, not all of them. The sample holds under 250,000 clones, roughly 86% seen once. The specimen was PBMCs or T cells enriched from blood (not recorded which). The receptors were gathered from a woman aged 30 to 39 with acute COVID-19. Each CDR3 is given with its conserved first and last residue. The order of the fields is V gene, clone size, D gene, J gene, CDR3 DNA, CDR3 protein. D genes are given only for firm matches. Clone size appears in some rows only: once, few, many, or a class for an expanded clone.

v_gene: TRBV7-2
abundance: few
d_gene: NA
j_gene: TRBJ2-7
CDR3nt: TGTGCCAGCAGCATCGGGGGATACGAGCAGTACTTC
CDR3aa: CASSIGGYEQYF

v_gene: TRBV9
abundance: NA
d_gene: NA
j_gene: TRBJ1-3
CDR3nt: TGTGCCAGCAGCCCTAGGACGGGAGAGGGTAACACCATATATTTT
CDR3aa: CASSPRTGEGNTIYF

v_gene: TRBV4-1
abundance: NA
d_gene: NA
j_gene: TRBJ1-2
CDR3nt: TGCGCCAGCAGCCAAGATTGGTCGGACAGCATAACGAGGGGCTACACCTTC
CDR3aa: CASSQDWSDSITRGYTF

v_gene: TRBV27
abundance: NA
d_gene: NA
j_gene: TRBJ1-1
CDR3nt: TGTGCCAGCAGTCTCGGGGGTCAATCCACTGAAGCTTTCTTT
CDR3aa: CASSLGGQSTEAFF

v_gene: TRBV28
abundance: NA
d_gene: TRBD1
j_gene: TRBJ1-5
CDR3nt: TGTGCCAGCAGTCCGGACAGGGGAGGTCAGCCCCAGCATTTT
CDR3aa: CASSPDRGGQPQHF

v_gene: TRBV24-1
abundance: NA
d_gene: NA
j_gene: TRBJ1-2
CDR3nt: TGTGCCACCAGTGATTTGGAGTTCTACGGCTACACCTTC
CDR3aa: CATSDLEFYGYTF

v_gene: TRBV7-2
abundance: NA
d_gene: NA
j_gene: TRBJ2-7
CDR3nt: TGTGCCAGCAGCACACGACAGACCCAGCAGTACTTC
CDR3aa: CASSTRQTQQYF

v_gene: TRBV5-6
abundance: NA
d_gene: TRBD1
j_gene: TRBJ2-1
CDR3nt: TGTGCCAGCAGCTTGCTCGGGACAGGGGACAATGAGCAGTTCTTC
CDR3aa: CASSLLGTGDNEQFF

v_gene: TRBV5-1
abundance: few
d_gene: TRBD1
j_gene: TRBJ1-5
CDR3nt: TGCGCCAGCAGCTTAGGGACAGGGGACAATCAGCCCCAGCATTTT
CDR3aa: CASSLGTGDNQPQHF

v_gene: TRBV30
abundance: many
d_gene: NA
j_gene: TRBJ1-2
CDR3nt: TGTGCCTGGAGTCAGGACAGTAACTATGGCTACACCTTC
CDR3aa: CAWSQDSNYGYTF

v_gene: TRBV7-8
abundance: once
d_gene: NA
j_gene: TRBJ1-1
CDR3nt: TGTGCCAGCAGCTATAAGCGAGGCAGTCCGAACACTGAAGCTTTCTTT
CDR3aa: CASSYKRGSPNTEAFF